A selection of T cell receptor beta chains follows, all from one sample in a study of cytomegalovirus exposure and HLA in healthy donors. The repertoire was sequenced with immunoSEQ multiplex PCR; TCRdb's copy has only in-frame clones and lacks some. The sample lists fewer than 200,000 clones, about four fifths occurring once. The sequencing input was PBMCs. All receptors come from a man aged 40-50 years in good health and CMV-seropositive. Both conserved end residues are part of each CDR3.

V	CDR3
TRBV13	CASSLGLAGGPVELFF
TRBV7-9	CAYTGQGYEQYF
TRBV19	CASTQDIAGELFF
TRBV5-4	CASSLGPDQVTEAFF
TRBV6-4	CASSGDRRGYTF
TRBV9	CASSVTRDLSGSSYNEQFF
TRBV4-3	CASSAKPDRGRVGNQPQHF
TRBV5-1	CASSYGAALNTEAFF
TRBV27	CASSTRLAGGIQYF
TRBV28	CAIGGGPGNTIYF
TRBV5-1	CASSFRTSGSPSYEQYF
TRBV15	CATSRARDNEQFF
TRBV19	CASSIETGIANEQYF
TRBV5-1	CASSLPRMGADEQYF
TRBV7-2	CASSLGLSRYSYNEQFF
TRBV30	CAWSPSLAVSYNEQFF
TRBV4-1	CASSQDRGGGNTIYF
TRBV5-1	CASSSLAGDGYNEQFF
TRBV7-2	CASSLAPDRDYGYTF
TRBV18	CASSPGQPKGEQFF
TRBV21-1	CASTRTGISTDTQYF
TRBV7-9	CASSLGLAGGSYNEQFF
TRBV30	CAWDRAMNTEAFF